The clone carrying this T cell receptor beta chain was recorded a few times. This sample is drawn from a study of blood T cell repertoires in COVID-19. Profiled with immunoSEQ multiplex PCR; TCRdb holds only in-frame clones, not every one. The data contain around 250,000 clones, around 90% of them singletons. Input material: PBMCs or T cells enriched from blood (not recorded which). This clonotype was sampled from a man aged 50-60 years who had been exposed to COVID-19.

In DNA form, the CDR3 reads TGTGCCAGCAGCTCTACGAACTCCTACGAGCAGTACTTC. Translated: CASSSTNSYEQYF. The J gene is TRBJ2-7, the V gene TRBV7-8; D gene ambiguous. The CDR3 runs to 13 residues. Trimming shortened V by 4 bases and J by 0 bases, and 7 bases separated the two germline ends. Germline lookup yields CDR1 SGHVS and CDR2 FQNEAQ.